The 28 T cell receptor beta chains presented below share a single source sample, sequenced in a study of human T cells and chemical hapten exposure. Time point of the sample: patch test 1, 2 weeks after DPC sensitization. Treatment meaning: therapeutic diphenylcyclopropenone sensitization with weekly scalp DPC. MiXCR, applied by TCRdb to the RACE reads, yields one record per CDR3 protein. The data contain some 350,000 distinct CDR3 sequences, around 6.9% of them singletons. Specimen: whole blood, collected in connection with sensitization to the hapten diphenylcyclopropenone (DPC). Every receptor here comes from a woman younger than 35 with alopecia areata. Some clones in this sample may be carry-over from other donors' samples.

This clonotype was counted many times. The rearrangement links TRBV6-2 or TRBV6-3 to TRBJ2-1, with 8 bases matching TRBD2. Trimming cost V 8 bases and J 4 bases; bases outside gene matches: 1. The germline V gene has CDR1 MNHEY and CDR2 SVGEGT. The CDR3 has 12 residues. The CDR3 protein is CASAGGYNEQFF. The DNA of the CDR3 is TGTGCCAGCGCGGGGGGATACAATGAGCAGTTCTTC.

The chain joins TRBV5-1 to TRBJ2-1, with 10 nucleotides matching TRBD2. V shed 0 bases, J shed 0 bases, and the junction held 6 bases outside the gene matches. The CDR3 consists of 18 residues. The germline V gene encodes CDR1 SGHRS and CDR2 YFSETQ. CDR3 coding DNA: TGCGCCAGCAGCTTGGCCCCTAGCGGGAGACGCTCCTACAATGAGCAGTTCTTC. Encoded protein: CASSLAPSGRRSYNEQFF.

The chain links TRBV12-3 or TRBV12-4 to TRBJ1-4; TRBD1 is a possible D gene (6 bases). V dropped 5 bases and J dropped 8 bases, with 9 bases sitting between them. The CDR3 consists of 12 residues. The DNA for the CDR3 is TGTGCCAGCAGTAACGACAGGGAAAAACTGTTTTTT. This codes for CASSNDREKLFF.

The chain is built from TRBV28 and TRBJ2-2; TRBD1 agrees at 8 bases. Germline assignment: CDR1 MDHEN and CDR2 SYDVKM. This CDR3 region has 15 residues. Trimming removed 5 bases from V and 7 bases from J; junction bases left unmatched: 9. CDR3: CASSAGQGAVGELFF. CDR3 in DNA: TGTGCCAGCAGTGCCGGGCAGGGGGCTGTCGGGGAGCTGTTTTTT.

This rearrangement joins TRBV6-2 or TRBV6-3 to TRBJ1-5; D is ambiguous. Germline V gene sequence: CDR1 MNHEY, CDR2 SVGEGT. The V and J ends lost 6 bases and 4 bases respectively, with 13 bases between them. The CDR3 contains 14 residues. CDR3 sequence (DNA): TGTGCCAGCAGCCGGACTGTGGGGAATCAGCCCCAGCATTTT. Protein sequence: CASSRTVGNQPQHF.

The CDR3 is CSVGVRGFYGYTF. DNA for the CDR3: TGCAGCGTTGGGGTCAGGGGTTTCTATGGCTACACCTTC. The chain links TRBV29-1 to TRBJ1-2; TRBD1 might be the D (6 bases). This CDR3 comprises 13 residues. V lost 4 bases, J lost 4 bases, and 13 bases lay in between. Germline V CDR1 and CDR2: SQVTM, ANQGSEA. Looking up the rest from reference TRBV29-1 and TRBJ1-2 gives the full variable domain: SAVISQKPSRDICQRGTSLTIQCQVDSQVTMMFWYRQQPGQSLTLIATANQGSEATYESGFVIDKFPISRPNLTFSTLTVSNMSPEDSSIYLCSVGVRGFYGYTFGSGTRLTVV.

CDR3 protein: CASRDVFGSPLHF. The CDR3 DNA reads TGTGCCAGCCGGGACGTCTTTGGTTCACCCCTCCACTTT. J is TRBJ1-6 and V is TRBV6-2 or TRBV6-3, with D perhaps TRBD1 (5 bases). V was clipped by 8 bases and J by 9 bases, with 14 bases between them. This CDR3 is 13 amino acids long. The germline gives CDR1 MNHEY, CDR2 SVGEGT.

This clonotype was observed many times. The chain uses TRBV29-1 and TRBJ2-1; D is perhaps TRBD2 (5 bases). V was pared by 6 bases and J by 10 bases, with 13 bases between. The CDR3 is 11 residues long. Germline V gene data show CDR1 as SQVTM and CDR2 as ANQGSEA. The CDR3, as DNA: TGCAGCGTCGGGGAGTTAGTCGAGCAGTTCTTC. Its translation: CSVGELVEQFF.

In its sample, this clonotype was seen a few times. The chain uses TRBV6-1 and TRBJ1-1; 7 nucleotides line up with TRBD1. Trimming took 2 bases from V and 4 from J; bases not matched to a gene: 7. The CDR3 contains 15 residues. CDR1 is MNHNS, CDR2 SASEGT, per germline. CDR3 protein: CASSEWARGGTEAFF. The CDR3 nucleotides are TGTGCCAGCAGTGAATGGGCCAGGGGGGGCACTGAAGCTTTCTTT.

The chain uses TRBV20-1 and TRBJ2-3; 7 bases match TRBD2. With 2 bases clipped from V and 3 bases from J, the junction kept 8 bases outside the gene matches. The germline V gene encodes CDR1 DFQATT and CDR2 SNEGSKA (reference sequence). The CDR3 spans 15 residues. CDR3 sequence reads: CSARNLRGGTDTQYF. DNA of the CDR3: TGCAGTGCTAGAAATCTTCGCGGGGGAACAGATACGCAGTATTTT.

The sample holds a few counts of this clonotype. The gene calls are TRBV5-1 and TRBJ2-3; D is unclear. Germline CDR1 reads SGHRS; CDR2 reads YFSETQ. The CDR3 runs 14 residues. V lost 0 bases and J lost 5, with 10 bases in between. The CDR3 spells CASSLGTARDTQYF. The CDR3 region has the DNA TGCGCCAGCAGCTTGGGGACCGCTCGAGATACGCAGTATTTT.

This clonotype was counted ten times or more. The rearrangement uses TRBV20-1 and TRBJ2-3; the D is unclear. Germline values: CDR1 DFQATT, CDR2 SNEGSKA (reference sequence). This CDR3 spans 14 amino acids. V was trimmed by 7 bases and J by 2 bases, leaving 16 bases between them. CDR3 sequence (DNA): TGCAGTGTAACGGCTATCCTCAACACAGATACGCAGTATTTT. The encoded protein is CSVTAILNTDTQYF.

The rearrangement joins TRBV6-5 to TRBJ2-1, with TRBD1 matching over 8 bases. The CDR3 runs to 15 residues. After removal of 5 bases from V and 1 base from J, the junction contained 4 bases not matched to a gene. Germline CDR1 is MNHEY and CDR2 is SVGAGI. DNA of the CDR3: TGTGCCAGCAGTCAGGGGGCGCGGTCCTACAATGAGCAGTTCTTC. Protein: CASSQGARSYNEQFF.

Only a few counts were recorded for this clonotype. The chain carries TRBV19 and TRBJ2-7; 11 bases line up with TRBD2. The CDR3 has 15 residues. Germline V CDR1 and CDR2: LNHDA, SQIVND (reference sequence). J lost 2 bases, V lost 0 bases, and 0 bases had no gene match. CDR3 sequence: CASSIEGLAAYEQYF. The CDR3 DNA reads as TGTGCCAGTAGTATAGAGGGACTAGCGGCCTACGAGCAGTACTTC. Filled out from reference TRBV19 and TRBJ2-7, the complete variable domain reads DGGITQSPKYLFRKEGQNVTLSCEQNLNHDAMYWYRQDPGQGLRLIYYSQIVNDFQKGDIAEGYSVSREKKESFPLTVTSAQKNPTAFYLCASSIEGLAAYEQYFGPGTRLTVT.

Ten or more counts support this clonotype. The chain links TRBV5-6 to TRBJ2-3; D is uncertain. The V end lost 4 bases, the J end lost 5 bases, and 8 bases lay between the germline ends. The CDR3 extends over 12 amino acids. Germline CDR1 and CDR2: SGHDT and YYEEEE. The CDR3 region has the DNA TGTGCCAGCAGCCAGGAGAAAGATACGCAGTATTTT. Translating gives CASSQEKDTQYF.

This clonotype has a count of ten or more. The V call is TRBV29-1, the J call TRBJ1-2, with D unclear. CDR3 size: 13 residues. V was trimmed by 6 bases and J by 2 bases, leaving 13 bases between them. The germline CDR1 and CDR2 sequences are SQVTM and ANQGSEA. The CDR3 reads CSVWIPTNYGYTF. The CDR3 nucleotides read TGCAGCGTCTGGATCCCCACCAACTATGGCTACACCTTC. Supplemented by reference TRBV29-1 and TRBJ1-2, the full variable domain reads SAVISQKPSRDICQRGTSLTIQCQVDSQVTMMFWYRQQPGQSLTLIATANQGSEATYESGFVIDKFPISRPNLTFSTLTVSNMSPEDSSIYLCSVWIPTNYGYTFGSGTRLTVV.

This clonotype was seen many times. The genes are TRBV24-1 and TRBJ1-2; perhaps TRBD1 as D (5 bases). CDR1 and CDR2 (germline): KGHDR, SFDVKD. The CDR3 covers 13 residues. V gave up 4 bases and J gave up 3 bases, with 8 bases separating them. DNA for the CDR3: TGTGCCACCAGTGAAACAGGTTACTATGGCTACACCTTC. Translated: CATSETGYYGYTF.

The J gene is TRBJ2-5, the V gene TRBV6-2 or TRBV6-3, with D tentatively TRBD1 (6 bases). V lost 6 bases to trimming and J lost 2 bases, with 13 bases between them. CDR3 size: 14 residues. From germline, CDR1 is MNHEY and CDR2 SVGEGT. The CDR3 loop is CASSMTGLQETQYF. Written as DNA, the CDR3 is TGTGCCAGCAGCATGACAGGTCTTCAAGAGACCCAGTACTTC.

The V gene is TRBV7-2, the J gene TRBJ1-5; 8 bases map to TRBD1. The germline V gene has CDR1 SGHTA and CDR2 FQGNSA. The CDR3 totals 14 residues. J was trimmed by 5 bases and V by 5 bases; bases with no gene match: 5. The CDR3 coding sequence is TGTGCCAGCAGCGTAGGGACAGGCCATCAGCCCCAGCATTTT. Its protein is CASSVGTGHQPQHF.

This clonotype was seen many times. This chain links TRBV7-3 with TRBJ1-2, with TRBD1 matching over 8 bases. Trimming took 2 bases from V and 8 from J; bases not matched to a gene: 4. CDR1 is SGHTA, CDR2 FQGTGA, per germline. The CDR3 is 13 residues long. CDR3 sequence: CASSLPTGEGYTF. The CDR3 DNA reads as TGTGCCAGCAGCTTACCGACAGGGGAAGGCTACACCTTC.

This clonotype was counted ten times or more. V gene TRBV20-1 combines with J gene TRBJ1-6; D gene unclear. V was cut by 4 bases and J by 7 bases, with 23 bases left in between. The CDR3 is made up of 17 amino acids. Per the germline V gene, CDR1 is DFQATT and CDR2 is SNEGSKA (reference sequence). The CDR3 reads CSAKEFTVSLKNSPLHF. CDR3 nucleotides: TGCAGTGCTAAAGAGTTCACAGTTTCTCTCAAAAATTCACCCCTCCACTTT.

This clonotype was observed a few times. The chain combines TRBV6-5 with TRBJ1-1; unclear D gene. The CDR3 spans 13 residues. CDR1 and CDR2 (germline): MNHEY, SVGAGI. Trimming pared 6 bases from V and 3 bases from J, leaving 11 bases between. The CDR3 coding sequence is TGTGCCAGCAGAAAGGGAGGGTACACTGAAGCTTTCTTT. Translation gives CASRKGGYTEAFF.

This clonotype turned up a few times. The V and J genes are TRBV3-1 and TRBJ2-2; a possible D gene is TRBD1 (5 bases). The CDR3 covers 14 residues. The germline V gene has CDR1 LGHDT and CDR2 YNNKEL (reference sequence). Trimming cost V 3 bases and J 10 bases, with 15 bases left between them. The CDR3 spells CASSQAFQGKELFF. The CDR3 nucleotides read TGTGCCAGCAGCCAGGCCTTCCAGGGAAAGGAGCTGTTTTTT.

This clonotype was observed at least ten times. The CDR3 loop reads CASSQEAGNQNTEAFF. CDR3 nucleotides: TGTGCCAGCAGCCAAGAAGCTGGGAACCAAAACACTGAAGCTTTCTTT. The chain employs TRBV4-2 and TRBJ1-1; no firm D call. Between the trimmed V and J ends, which lost 0 bases and 2 bases, there was a span of 13 bases. This CDR3 has 16 residues. Germline CDR1 and CDR2: LGHNA and YNFKEQ.

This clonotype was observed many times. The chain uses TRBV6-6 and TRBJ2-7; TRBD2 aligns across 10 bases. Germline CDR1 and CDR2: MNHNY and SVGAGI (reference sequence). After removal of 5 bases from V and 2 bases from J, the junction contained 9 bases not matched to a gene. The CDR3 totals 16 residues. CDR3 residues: CASSPRTSGLPYEQYF. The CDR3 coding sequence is TGTGCCAGCAGTCCCCGGACTAGCGGATTACCCTACGAGCAGTACTTC.

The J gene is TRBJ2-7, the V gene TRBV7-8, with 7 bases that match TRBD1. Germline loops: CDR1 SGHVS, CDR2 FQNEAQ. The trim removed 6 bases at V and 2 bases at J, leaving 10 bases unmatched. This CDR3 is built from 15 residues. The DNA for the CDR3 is TGTGCCAGCAGACCAGACAGGGTCATTACCTACGAGCAGTACTTC. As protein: CASRPDRVITYEQYF.

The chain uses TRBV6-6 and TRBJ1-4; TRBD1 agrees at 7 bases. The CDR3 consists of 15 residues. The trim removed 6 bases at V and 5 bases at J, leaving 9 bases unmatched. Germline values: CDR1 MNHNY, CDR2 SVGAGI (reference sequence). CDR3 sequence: CASRYTGTENEKLFF. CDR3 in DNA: TGTGCCAGCAGGTATACCGGGACAGAAAATGAAAAACTGTTTTTT.

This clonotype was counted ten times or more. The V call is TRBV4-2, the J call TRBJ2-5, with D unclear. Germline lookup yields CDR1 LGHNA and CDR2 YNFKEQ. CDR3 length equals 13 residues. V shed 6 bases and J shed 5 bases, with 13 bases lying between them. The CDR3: CASSPGVLETQYF. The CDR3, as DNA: TGTGCCAGCAGTCCTGGGGTTTTGGAGACCCAGTACTTC.